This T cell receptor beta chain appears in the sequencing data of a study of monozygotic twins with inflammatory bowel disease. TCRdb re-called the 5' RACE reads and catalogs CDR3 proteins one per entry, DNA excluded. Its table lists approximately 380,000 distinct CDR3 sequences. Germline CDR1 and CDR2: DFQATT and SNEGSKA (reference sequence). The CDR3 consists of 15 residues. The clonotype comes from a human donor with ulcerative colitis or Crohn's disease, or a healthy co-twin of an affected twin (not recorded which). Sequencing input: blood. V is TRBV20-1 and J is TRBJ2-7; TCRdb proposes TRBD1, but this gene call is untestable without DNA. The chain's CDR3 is CSARATTGASYEQYF.